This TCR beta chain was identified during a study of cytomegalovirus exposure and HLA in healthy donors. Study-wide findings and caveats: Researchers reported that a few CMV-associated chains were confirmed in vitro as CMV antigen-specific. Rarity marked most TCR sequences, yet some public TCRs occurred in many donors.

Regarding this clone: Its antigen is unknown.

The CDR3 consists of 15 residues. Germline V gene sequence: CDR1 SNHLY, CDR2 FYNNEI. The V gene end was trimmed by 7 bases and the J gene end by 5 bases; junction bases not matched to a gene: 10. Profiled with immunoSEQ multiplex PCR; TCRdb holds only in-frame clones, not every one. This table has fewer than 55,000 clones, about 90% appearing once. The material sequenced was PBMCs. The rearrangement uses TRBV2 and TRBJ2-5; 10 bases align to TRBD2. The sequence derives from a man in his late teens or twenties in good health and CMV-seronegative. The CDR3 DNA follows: TGTGCCAGCATAGGAGCGGGAGGGCCGCTGGAGACCCAGTACTTC. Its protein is CASIGAGGPLETQYF.